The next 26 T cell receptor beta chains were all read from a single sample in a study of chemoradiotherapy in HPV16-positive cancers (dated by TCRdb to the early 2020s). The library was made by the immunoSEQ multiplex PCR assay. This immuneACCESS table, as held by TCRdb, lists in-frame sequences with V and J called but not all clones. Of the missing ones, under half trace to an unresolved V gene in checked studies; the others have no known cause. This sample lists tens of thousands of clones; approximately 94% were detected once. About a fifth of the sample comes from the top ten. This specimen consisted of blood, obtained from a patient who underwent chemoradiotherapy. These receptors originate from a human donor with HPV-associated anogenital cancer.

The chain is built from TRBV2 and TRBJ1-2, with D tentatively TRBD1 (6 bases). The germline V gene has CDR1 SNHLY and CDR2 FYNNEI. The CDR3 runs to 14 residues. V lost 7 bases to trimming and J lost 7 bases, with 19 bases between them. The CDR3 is CASMGGVTYVGYTF. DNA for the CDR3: TGTGCCAGCATGGGGGGCGTCACCTATGTTGGCTACACCTTC.

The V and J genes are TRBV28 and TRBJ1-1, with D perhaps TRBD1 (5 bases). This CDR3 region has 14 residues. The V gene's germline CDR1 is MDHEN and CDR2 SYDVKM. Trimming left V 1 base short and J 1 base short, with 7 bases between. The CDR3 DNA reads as TGTGCCAGCAGTTTATATACAGGGAACACTGAAGCTTTCTTT. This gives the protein CASSLYTGNTEAFF.

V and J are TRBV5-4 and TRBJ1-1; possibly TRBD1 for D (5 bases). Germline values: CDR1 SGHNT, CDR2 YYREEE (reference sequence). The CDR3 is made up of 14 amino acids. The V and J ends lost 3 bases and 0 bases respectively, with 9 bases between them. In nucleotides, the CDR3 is TGTGCCAGCAGCTGGAGGGGAATGAACACTGAAGCTTTCTTT. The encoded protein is CASSWRGMNTEAFF.

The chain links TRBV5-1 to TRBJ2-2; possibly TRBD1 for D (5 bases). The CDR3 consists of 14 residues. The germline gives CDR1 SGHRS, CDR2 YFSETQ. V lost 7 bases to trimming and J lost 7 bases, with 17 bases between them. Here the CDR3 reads CASGAPLQGGELFF. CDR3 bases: TGCGCCAGCGGGGCCCCTCTTCAGGGCGGGGAGCTGTTTTTT.

CDR3 nucleotides: TGTGCCAGCAGCTCCTTTAGCGGGAGAGGGGGGGAGACCCAGTACTTC. Its protein product is CASSSFSGRGGETQYF. This chain connects TRBV13 to TRBJ2-5; 9 bases match TRBD2. The CDR3 loop spans 16 amino acids. V was clipped by 4 bases and J by 5 bases; unmatched bases: 11. Germline V gene lookup returns CDR1 PRHDT and CDR2 FYEKMQ (reference sequence).

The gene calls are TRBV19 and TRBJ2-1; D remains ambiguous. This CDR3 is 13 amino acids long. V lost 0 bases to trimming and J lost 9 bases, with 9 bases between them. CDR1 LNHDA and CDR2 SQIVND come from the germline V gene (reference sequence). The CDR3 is CASSIDGPAEQFF. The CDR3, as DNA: TGTGCCAGTAGTATAGACGGACCGGCTGAGCAGTTCTTC.

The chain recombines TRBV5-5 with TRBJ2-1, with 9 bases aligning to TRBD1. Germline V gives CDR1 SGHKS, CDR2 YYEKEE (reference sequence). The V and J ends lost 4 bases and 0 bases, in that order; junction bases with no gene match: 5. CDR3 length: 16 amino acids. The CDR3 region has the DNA TGTGCCAGCAGCCCCCGACAGGGGGGCTCCTACAATGAGCAGTTCTTC. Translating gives CASSPRQGGSYNEQFF.

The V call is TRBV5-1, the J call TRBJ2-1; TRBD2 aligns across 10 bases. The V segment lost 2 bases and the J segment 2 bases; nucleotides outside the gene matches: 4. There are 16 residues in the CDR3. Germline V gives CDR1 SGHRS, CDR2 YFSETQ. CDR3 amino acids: CASSFIAGGAYNEQFF. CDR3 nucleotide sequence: TGCGCCAGCAGCTTCATAGCGGGAGGCGCCTACAATGAGCAGTTCTTC. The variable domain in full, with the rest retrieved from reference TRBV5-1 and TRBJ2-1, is KAGVTQTPRYLIKTRGQQVTLSCSPISGHRSVSWYQQTPGQGLQFLFEYFSETQRNKGNFPGRFSGRQFSNSRSEMNVSTLELGDSALYLCASSFIAGGAYNEQFFGPGTRLTVL.

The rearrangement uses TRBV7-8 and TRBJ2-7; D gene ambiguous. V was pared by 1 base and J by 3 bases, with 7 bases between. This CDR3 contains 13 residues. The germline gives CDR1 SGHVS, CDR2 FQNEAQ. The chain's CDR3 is CASSLDIHYEQYF. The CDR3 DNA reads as TGTGCCAGCAGCTTAGATATACACTACGAGCAGTACTTC.

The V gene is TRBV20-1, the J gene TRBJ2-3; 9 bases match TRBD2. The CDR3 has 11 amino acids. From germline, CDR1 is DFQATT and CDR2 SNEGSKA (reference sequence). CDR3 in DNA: TGCATCTCTAGCGGGGCAGATACGCAGTATTTT. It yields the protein CISSGADTQYF.

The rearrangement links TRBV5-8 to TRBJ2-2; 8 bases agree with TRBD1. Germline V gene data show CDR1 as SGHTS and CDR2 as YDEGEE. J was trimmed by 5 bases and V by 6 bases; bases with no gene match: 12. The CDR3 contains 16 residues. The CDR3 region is CASTQVGRGPTGELFF. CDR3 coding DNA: TGTGCCAGCACCCAAGTTGGCAGGGGGCCAACCGGGGAGCTGTTTTTT.

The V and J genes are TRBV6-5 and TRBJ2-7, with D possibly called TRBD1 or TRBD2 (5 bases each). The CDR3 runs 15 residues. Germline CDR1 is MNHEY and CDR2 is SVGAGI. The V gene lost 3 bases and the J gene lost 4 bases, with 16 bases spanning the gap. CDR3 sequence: CASSYSGALPYEQYF. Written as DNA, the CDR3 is TGTGCCAGCAGTTATTCCGGGGCCCTCCCTTACGAGCAGTACTTC.

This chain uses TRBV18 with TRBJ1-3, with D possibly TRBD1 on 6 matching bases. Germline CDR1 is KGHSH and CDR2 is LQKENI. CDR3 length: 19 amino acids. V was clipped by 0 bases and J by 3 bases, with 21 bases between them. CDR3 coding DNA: TGTGCCAGCTCACCACCAGACAGTATCGGCAGGGGAGTTGGAAACACCATATATTTT. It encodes CASSPPDSIGRGVGNTIYF.

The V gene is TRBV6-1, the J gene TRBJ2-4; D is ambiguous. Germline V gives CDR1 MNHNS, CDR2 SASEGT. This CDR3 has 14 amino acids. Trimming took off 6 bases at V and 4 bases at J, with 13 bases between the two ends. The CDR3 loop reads CASSPLAGKNIQYF. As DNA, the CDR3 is TGTGCCAGCAGCCCCTTAGCAGGAAAAAACATTCAGTACTTC.

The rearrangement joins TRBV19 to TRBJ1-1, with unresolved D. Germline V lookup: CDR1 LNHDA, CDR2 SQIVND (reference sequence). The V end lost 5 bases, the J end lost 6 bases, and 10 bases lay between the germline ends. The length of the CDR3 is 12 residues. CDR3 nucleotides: TGTGCCAGTAGTCCCCGTGAGGCTGAAGCTTTCTTT. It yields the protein CASSPREAEAFF. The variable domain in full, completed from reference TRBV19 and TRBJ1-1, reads DGGITQSPKYLFRKEGQNVTLSCEQNLNHDAMYWYRQDPGQGLRLIYYSQIVNDFQKGDIAEGYSVSREKKESFPLTVTSAQKNPTAFYLCASSPREAEAFFGQGTRLTVV.

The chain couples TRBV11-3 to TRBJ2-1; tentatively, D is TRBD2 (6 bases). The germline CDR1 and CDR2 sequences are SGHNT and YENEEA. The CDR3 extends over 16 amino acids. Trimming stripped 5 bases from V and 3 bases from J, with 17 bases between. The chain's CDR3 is CASSPPVADFYNEQFF. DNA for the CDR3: TGTGCCAGCAGCCCCCCGGTAGCGGACTTCTACAATGAGCAGTTCTTC.

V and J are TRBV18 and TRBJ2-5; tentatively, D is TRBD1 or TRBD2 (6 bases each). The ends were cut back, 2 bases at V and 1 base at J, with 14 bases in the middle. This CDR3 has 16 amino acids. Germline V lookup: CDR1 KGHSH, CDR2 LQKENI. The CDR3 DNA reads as TGTGCCAGCTCACCAATTGGGGGGCGCCCCCAAGAGACCCAGTACTTC. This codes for CASSPIGGRPQETQYF.

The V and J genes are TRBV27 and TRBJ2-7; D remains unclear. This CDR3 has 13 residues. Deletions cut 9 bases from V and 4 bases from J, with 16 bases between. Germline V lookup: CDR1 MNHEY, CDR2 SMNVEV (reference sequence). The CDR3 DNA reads TGTGCCAGTCCGATGACCTTATCATACGAGCAGTACTTC. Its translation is CASPMTLSYEQYF.

The CDR3 DNA reads TGTGCCAGCACCCCGGGACTAGCGGGAGTTTTTTCTACAGATACGCAGTATTTT. As protein: CASTPGLAGVFSTDTQYF. J is TRBJ2-3 and V is TRBV5-6; TRBD2 matches at 14 bases. V was clipped by 6 bases and J by 3 bases; unmatched bases: 12. The CDR3 covers 18 residues. The germline gives CDR1 SGHDT, CDR2 YYEEEE.

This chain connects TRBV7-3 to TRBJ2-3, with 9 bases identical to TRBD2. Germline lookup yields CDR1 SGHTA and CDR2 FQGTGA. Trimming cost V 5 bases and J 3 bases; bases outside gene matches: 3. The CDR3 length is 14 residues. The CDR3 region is CASSPGLATDTQYF. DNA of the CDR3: TGTGCCAGCAGCCCCGGACTAGCGACAGATACGCAGTATTTT.

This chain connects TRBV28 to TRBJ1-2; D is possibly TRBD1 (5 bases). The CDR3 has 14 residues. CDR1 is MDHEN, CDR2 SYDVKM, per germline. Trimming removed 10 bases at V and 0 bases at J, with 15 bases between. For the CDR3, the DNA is TGTGCCACTAGTCGGGGCAGGCCTAACTATGGCTACACCTTC. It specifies CATSRGRPNYGYTF.

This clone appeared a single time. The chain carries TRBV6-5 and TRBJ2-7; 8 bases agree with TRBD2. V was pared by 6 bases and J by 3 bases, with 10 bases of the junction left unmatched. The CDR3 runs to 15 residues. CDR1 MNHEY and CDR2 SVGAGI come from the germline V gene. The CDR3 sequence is CASRTYSGALYEQYF. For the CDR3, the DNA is TGTGCCAGCAGGACGTATAGCGGGGCTCTCTACGAGCAGTACTTC.

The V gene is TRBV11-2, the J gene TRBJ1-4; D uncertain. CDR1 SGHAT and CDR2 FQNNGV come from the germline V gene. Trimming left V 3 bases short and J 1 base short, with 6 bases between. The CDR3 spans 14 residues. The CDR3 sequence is CASSFKGTNEKLFF. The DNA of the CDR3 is TGTGCCAGCAGCTTCAAGGGAACTAATGAAAAACTGTTTTTT.

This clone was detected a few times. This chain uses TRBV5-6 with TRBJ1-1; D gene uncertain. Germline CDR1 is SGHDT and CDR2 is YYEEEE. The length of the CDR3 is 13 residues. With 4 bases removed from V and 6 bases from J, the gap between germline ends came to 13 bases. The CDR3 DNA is TGTGCCAGCAGCCCTAGACCAACCGCTGAAGCTTTCTTT. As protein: CASSPRPTAEAFF.

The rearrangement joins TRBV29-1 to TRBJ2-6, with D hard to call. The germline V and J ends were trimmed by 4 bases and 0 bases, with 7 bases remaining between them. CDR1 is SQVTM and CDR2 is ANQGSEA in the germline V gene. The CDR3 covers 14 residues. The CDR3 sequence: CSVASYSGANVLTF. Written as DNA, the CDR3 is TGCAGCGTTGCGTCGTACTCTGGGGCCAACGTCCTGACTTTC.

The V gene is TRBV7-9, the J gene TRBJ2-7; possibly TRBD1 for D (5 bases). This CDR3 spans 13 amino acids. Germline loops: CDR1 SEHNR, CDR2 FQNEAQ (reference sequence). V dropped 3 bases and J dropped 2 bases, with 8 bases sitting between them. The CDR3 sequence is CASSFSGTYEQYF. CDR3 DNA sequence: TGTGCCAGCAGCTTCTCAGGGACCTACGAGCAGTACTTC. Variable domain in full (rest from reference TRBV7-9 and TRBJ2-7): DTGVSQNPRHKITKRGQNVTFRCDPISEHNRLYWYRQTLGQGPEFLTYFQNEAQLEKSRLLSDRFSAERPKGSFSTLEIQRTEQGDSAMYLCASSFSGTYEQYFGPGTRLTVT.